A selection of T cell receptor beta chains follows, all from one sample in a study of T cell changes during pregnancy in multiple sclerosis. The assay was immunoSEQ multiplex PCR, and TCRdb's table has in-frame clones only and misses some. The data hold around 50,000 clones, with 80% to 95% observed a single time. Sample: CD4+ T cells from peripheral blood mononuclear cells, taken after pregnancy. The receptor source for this set is a female donor in good health, enrolled as a control in a pregnancy study. Each CDR3 is given with its conserved first and last residue. Fields, in order: clone size, V gene, J gene, D gene, CDR3 protein, CDR3 DNA. D genes are given only for firm matches. Not all rows give a size; the values are once, few, many and, for expanded clones, a class.

abundance: once; v_gene: TRBV7-2; j_gene: TRBJ2-7; d_gene: NA; CDR3aa: CASSFTGVSYEQYF; CDR3nt: TGTGCCAGCAGCTTTACGGGAGTCTCCTACGAGCAGTACTTC
abundance: NA; v_gene: TRBV30; j_gene: TRBJ2-7; d_gene: NA; CDR3aa: CAWSKGAVGEQYF; CDR3nt: TGTGCCTGGAGTAAAGGGGCTGTTGGCGAGCAGTACTTC
abundance: NA; v_gene: TRBV5-8; j_gene: TRBJ2-7; d_gene: NA; CDR3aa: CASSLTGPAYEQYF; CDR3nt: TGTGCCAGCAGCTTGACAGGACCCGCCTACGAGCAGTACTTC
abundance: few; v_gene: TRBV6-1; j_gene: TRBJ1-1; d_gene: NA; CDR3aa: CASRLGSKEAFF; CDR3nt: TGTGCCAGCAGACTAGGCAGCAAGGAAGCTTTCTTT
abundance: NA; v_gene: TRBV6-5; j_gene: TRBJ1-1; d_gene: NA; CDR3aa: CASSPYYPVNTEAFF; CDR3nt: TGTGCCAGCAGCCCTTACTACCCTGTGAACACTGAAGCTTTCTTT
abundance: few; v_gene: TRBV11-2; j_gene: TRBJ2-7; d_gene: NA; CDR3aa: CASSLEPSGEQYF; CDR3nt: TGTGCCAGCAGCTTAGAACCGTCGGGGGAGCAGTACTTC
abundance: NA; v_gene: TRBV6-1; j_gene: TRBJ1-2; d_gene: NA; CDR3aa: CASNRIYGYTF; CDR3nt: TGTGCCAGCAACAGGATCTATGGCTACACCTTC
abundance: NA; v_gene: TRBV6-1; j_gene: TRBJ1-5; d_gene: TRBD1; CDR3aa: CASSRQGRNQPQHF; CDR3nt: TGTGCCAGCAGTAGACAGGGCCGAAATCAGCCCCAGCATTTT
abundance: NA; v_gene: TRBV18; j_gene: TRBJ2-5; d_gene: NA; CDR3aa: CASSQSRGGETQYF; CDR3nt: TGTGCCAGCTCGCAATCTCGGGGTGGGGAGACCCAGTACTTC
abundance: NA; v_gene: TRBV5-4; j_gene: TRBJ1-1; d_gene: NA; CDR3aa: CASSFEQGGTEAFF; CDR3nt: TGTGCCAGCAGCTTCGAACAGGGAGGGACTGAAGCTTTCTTT
abundance: NA; v_gene: TRBV6-1; j_gene: TRBJ2-7; d_gene: NA; CDR3aa: CASSNNPTGSYEQYF; CDR3nt: TGTGCCAGCAGCAACAACCCGACTGGCTCCTACGAGCAGTACTTC
abundance: NA; v_gene: TRBV19; j_gene: TRBJ1-2; d_gene: NA; CDR3aa: CASSIQGSYGYTF; CDR3nt: TGTGCCAGTAGTATCCAGGGGTCGTATGGCTACACCTTC
abundance: NA; v_gene: TRBV7-9; j_gene: TRBJ2-1; d_gene: TRBD2; CDR3aa: CASSLPGLAHFF; CDR3nt: TGTGCCAGCAGCTTACCGGGACTAGCACATTTCTTC
abundance: NA; v_gene: TRBV11-2; j_gene: TRBJ2-2; d_gene: TRBD1; CDR3aa: CASSSVRTGRAGELFF; CDR3nt: TGTGCCAGCAGCTCGGTTAGGACAGGGCGGGCCGGGGAGCTGTTTTTT
abundance: NA; v_gene: TRBV28; j_gene: TRBJ2-4; d_gene: NA; CDR3aa: CASSFKRRSKNIQYF; CDR3nt: TGTGCCAGCAGTTTTAAGCGTAGATCCAAAAACATTCAGTACTTC
abundance: NA; v_gene: TRBV7-6; j_gene: TRBJ2-3; d_gene: NA; CDR3aa: CASNPSGSDTDTQYF; CDR3nt: TGTGCCAGCAACCCCAGCGGATCGGACACAGATACGCAGTATTTT